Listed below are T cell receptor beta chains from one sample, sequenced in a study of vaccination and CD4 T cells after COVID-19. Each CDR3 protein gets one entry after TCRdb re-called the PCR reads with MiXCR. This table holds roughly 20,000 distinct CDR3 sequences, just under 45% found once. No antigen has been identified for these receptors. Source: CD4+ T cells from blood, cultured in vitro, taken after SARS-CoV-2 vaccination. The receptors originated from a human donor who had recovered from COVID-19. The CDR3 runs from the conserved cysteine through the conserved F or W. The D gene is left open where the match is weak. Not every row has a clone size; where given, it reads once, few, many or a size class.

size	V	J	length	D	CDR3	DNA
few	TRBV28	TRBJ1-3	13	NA	CATTPTRGNTIYF	TGTGCCACCACGCCGACACGGGGAAACACCATATATTTT
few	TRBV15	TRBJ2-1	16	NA	CATSPQGTLRRNEQFF	TGTGCCACCAGCCCCCAAGGGACCCTCCGACGGAATGAGCAGTTCTTC
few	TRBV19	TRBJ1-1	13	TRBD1	CASTKDRGTEAFF	TGTGCCAGTACCAAGGACAGGGGCACTGAAGCTTTCTTT
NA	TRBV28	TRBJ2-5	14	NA	CASSSGPSWETQYF	TGTGCCAGCAGTTCGGGGCCTTCTTGGGAGACCCAGTACTTC
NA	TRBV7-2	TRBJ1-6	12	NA	CASSLGHSPLHF	TGTGCCAGCAGCTTAGGCCATTCACCCCTCCACTTT
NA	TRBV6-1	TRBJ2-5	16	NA	CASSDGTRPGVETQYF	TGTGCCAGCAGTGACGGGACTCGCCCCGGGGTAGAGACCCAGTACTTC
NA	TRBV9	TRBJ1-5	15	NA	CASSLRPGGDQPQHF	TGTGCCAGCAGCTTAAGACCAGGCGGGGATCAGCCCCAGCATTTT
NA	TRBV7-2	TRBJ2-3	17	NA	CASSRNPSWGAADTQYF	TGTGCCAGCAGCCGTAATCCCAGTTGGGGGGCGGCAGATACGCAGTATTTT
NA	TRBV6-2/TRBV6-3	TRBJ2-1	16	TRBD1	CASRYKGQGRGNEQFF	TGTGCCAGCAGATACAAAGGACAGGGTCGTGGCAATGAGCAGTTCTTC
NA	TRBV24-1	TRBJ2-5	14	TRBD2	CATSASGTVETQYF	TGTGCCACCAGTGCCAGCGGGACCGTTGAGACCCAGTACTTC
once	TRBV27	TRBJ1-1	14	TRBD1	CASRADREWTEAFF	TGTGCCAGCAGAGCTGACAGGGAGTGGACTGAAGCTTTCTTT
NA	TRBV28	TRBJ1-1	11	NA	CASSGQLRAFF	TGTGCCAGCAGTGGGCAGTTGAGGGCTTTCTTT
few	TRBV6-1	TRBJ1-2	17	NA	CASRKHQFQGGNYGYTF	TGTGCCAGCAGGAAACATCAATTTCAGGGCGGTAACTATGGCTACACCTTC
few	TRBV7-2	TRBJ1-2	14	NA	CASSPLRGRDGYTF	TGTGCCAGCAGCCCCCTTAGAGGGCGTGATGGCTACACCTTC
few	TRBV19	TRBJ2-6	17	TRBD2	CASSNIGGAGGANVLTF	TGTGCCAGTAGTAACATCGGGGGGGCGGGTGGGGCCAACGTCCTGACTTTC
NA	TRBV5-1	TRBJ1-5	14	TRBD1	CASSAGTGIQPQHF	TGCGCCAGCAGCGCCGGGACAGGGATTCAGCCCCAGCATTTT
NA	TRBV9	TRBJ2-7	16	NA	CASSALGTLGGDEQYF	TGTGCCAGCAGCGCCCTCGGGACCCTTGGGGGCGACGAGCAGTACTTC
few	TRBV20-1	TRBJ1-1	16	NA	CSARETGTRLTTEAFF	TGCAGTGCTAGAGAGACCGGGACACGATTGACAACTGAAGCTTTCTTT
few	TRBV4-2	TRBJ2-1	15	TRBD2	CASSQAGGSSYEQFF	TGTGCCAGCAGCCAAGCGGGCGGGAGTTCGTATGAGCAGTTCTTC
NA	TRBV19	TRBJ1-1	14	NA	CASSMTTENTEAFF	TGTGCCAGTAGTATGACGACAGAGAACACTGAAGCTTTCTTT
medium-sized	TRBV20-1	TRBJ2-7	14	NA	CSARGQTVAYEQYF	TGCAGTGCTCGAGGACAGACTGTAGCCTACGAGCAGTACTTC
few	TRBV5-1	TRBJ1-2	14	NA	CASSLALQEDGYTF	TGCGCCAGCAGCTTGGCCTTGCAGGAGGATGGCTACACCTTC
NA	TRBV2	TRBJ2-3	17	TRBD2	CASSASRLAGVTDTQYF	TGTGCCAGCAGTGCTAGTCGGCTAGCGGGGGTCACAGATACGCAGTATTTT
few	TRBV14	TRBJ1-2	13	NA	CASSHDLQAGYTF	TGTGCCAGCAGTCATGACTTGCAAGCTGGCTACACCTTC